A selection of T cell receptor beta chains follows, all from one sample in a study of cytotoxic CD8 clonotypes in ibrutinib-treated CLL. Assay: immunoSEQ multiplex PCR; the TCRdb copy retains only in-frame clones and omits some. The table lists 55,000 to 85,000 clones, 90% of them singletons. This material consisted of PBMCs, taken after 12 months of ibrutinib treatment. These receptors all stem from a human donor with chronic lymphocytic leukemia. CDR3s include the opening cysteine and the closing phenylalanine or tryptophan. A D gene is named only where the DNA matches it firmly. The listing skips clone size in some rows; elsewhere it reads once, few, many or a size class.

d_gene: .
v_gene: TRBV30
abundance: .
j_gene: TRBJ2-3
CDR3nt: TGTGCCTGGATCGGTGTTCGCACAGATACGCAGTATTTT
CDR3aa: CAWIGVRTDTQYF

d_gene: .
v_gene: TRBV5-4
abundance: .
j_gene: TRBJ2-7
CDR3nt: TGTGCCAGCAGCATGAACCGGGACACAGCCTACGAGCAGTACTTC
CDR3aa: CASSMNRDTAYEQYF

d_gene: TRBD1
v_gene: TRBV27
abundance: once
j_gene: TRBJ2-2
CDR3nt: TGTGCCAGCAGTTTGGGGCAGGGGGCGCTGGGCACCGGGGAGCTGTTTTTT
CDR3aa: CASSLGQGALGTGELFF

d_gene: TRBD2
v_gene: TRBV5-1
abundance: .
j_gene: TRBJ2-1
CDR3nt: TGCGCCAGCAGCTTCAACAGCGGGAGGTCGGGGGATGAGCAGTTCTTC
CDR3aa: CASSFNSGRSGDEQFF

d_gene: .
v_gene: TRBV27
abundance: .
j_gene: TRBJ2-1
CDR3nt: TGTGCCAGCTCGAGCGAGCAGTTCTTC
CDR3aa: CASSSEQFF

d_gene: TRBD1
v_gene: TRBV29-1
abundance: .
j_gene: TRBJ2-7
CDR3nt: TGCAGCGCCATGCCAGGGACAGGGATTTACTACGAGCAGTACTTC
CDR3aa: CSAMPGTGIYYEQYF

d_gene: .
v_gene: TRBV28
abundance: .
j_gene: TRBJ2-7
CDR3nt: TGTGCCAGCTCCTTCGCCTACGAGCAGTACTTC
CDR3aa: CASSFAYEQYF

d_gene: .
v_gene: TRBV7-9
abundance: few
j_gene: TRBJ2-1
CDR3nt: TGTGCCAGCAGCTTCCCCACTAATGAGCAGTTCTTC
CDR3aa: CASSFPTNEQFF

d_gene: TRBD2
v_gene: TRBV28
abundance: .
j_gene: TRBJ2-3
CDR3nt: TGTGCCGGCGGGGGTTTTGCGGGAGGGCCGGATACGCAGTATTTT
CDR3aa: CAGGGFAGGPDTQYF

d_gene: .
v_gene: TRBV6-5
abundance: .
j_gene: TRBJ1-1
CDR3nt: TGTGCCAGCACCCCCATGTTAGGGAGTACTGAAGCTTTCTTT
CDR3aa: CASTPMLGSTEAFF

d_gene: .
v_gene: TRBV19
abundance: .
j_gene: TRBJ1-4
CDR3nt: TGTGCCAGCTCATCGACAGTCACTAATGAAAAACTGTTTTTT
CDR3aa: CASSSTVTNEKLFF